The next 12 T cell receptor beta chains were all read from a single sample in a study of OX40 agonist ivuxolimab in advanced cancers. TCRdb's copy holds only in-frame clones and misses some; the assay was immunoSEQ multiplex PCR. The sample records 25,000 or so clones, approximately 81% being singletons. The sample in question was CD4+ or CD8+ T cells sorted from blood, obtained in a trial of the OX40 agonist ivuxolimab. These receptors came from an adult with an advanced solid tumor such as melanoma, head and neck, liver or kidney cancer.

The J gene is TRBJ2-6, the V gene TRBV4-1; D may be TRBD1 (5 bases). The CDR3 spans 16 residues. Per the germline V gene, CDR1 is MGHRA and CDR2 is YSYEKL. Trimming removed 0 bases at V and 4 bases at J, with 10 bases between. The CDR3 is CASSQEGHRGANVLTF. The CDR3 nucleotides read TGCGCCAGCAGCCAAGAGGGGCATCGCGGGGCCAACGTCCTGACTTTC.

The chain combines TRBV4-3 with TRBJ2-6, with unresolved D. Between the trimmed V and J ends, which lost 1 base and 6 bases, there was a span of 16 bases. Germline CDR1 reads LGHNA; CDR2 reads YSLEER. This CDR3 is built from 17 residues. The CDR3: CASSQVKSRISANVLTF. The DNA for the CDR3 is TGCGCCAGCAGCCAAGTCAAGTCCCGTATTTCGGCCAACGTCCTGACTTTC.

This clone was observed a single time. The chain employs TRBV11-2 and TRBJ1-1; D remains ambiguous. The V gene lost 1 base and the J gene lost 1 base, with 7 bases spanning the gap. Germline-derived CDR1 and CDR2 are SGHAT and FQNNGV. This CDR3 region has 14 residues. This CDR3 reads CASSLGWGNTEAFF. The CDR3 DNA follows: TGTGCCAGCAGCTTAGGATGGGGGAACACTGAAGCTTTCTTT.

In this sample, this clone turned up a few times. The genes are TRBV29-1 and TRBJ2-1; the D call may be TRBD1 or TRBD2 (5 bases each). V dropped 0 bases and J dropped 4 bases, with 13 bases sitting between them. The CDR3 runs to 15 residues. Germline values: CDR1 SQVTM, CDR2 ANQGSEA. Here the CDR3 DNA reads TGCAGCGTTGAAGAAATGGGGGTCCCTTACAATGAGCAGTTCTTC. It encodes CSVEEMGVPYNEQFF.

This chain's CDR3 is CASSDSHSTDTQYF. CDR3 sequence (DNA): TGTGCCAGCAGTGACTCTCATAGCACAGATACGCAGTATTTT. The V call is TRBV6-4, the J call TRBJ2-3; unclear D gene. Germline assignment: CDR1 MRHNA and CDR2 SNTAGT. V was cut by 0 bases and J by 0 bases, with 4 bases left in between. The CDR3 consists of 14 residues.

The rearrangement links TRBV7-7 to TRBJ2-5; no clear D. This CDR3 is 16 amino acids long. Germline V lookup: CDR1 SSHAT, CDR2 FNYEAQ (reference sequence). V dropped 0 bases and J dropped 1 base, with 12 bases sitting between them. Here the CDR3 reads CASSLALSMIQETQYF. The CDR3, as DNA: TGTGCCAGCAGCTTAGCCCTTTCGATGATCCAAGAGACCCAGTACTTC.

The V call is TRBV10-3, the J call TRBJ1-5, with 10 bases lining up with TRBD1. The germline gives CDR1 ENHRY, CDR2 SYGVKD. The trim removed 4 bases at V and 7 bases at J, leaving 7 bases unmatched. The CDR3 extends over 15 amino acids. CDR3 loop: CAISGGGQGVQPQHF. CDR3 bases: TGTGCCATCAGTGGTGGAGGACAGGGGGTCCAGCCCCAGCATTTT.

This chain joins TRBV14 and TRBJ2-5; no reliable D call. Judging by the DNA end, TRBJ2-7 fits better; the J call may be wrong. This CDR3 is built from 12 residues. Per germline, CDR1 SGHDN and CDR2 FVKESK. CDR3 protein: CASSRLYYEQYF. CDR3 sequence (DNA): TGTGCCAGCAGCCGCCTCTACTACGAGCAGTACTTC.

The chain employs TRBV20-1 and TRBJ1-1; D is unresolved. V was pared by 3 bases and J by 0 bases, with 2 bases between. The germline CDR1 and CDR2 sequences are DFQATT and SNEGSKA (reference sequence). This CDR3 is built from 11 residues. In DNA, the CDR3 is TGCAGTGCTAGTCTGAACACTGAAGCTTTCTTT. Protein product: CSASLNTEAFF.

V gene TRBV5-4 combines with J gene TRBJ2-1; D remains unclear. Germline CDR1 is SGHNT and CDR2 is YYREEE (reference sequence). The CDR3 loop spans 14 amino acids. Trimming took 1 base from V and 4 from J, leaving 9 bases between them. The CDR3 nucleotides are TGTGCCAGCAGCTTGAGTACAGCATACAATGAGCAGTTCTTC. It yields the protein CASSLSTAYNEQFF.

The chain recombines TRBV10-1 with TRBJ1-5; D ambiguous. This CDR3 spans 13 amino acids. V was clipped by 0 bases and J by 6 bases, with 6 bases between them. Germline V gene lookup returns CDR1 WNHNN and CDR2 SYGVQD (reference sequence). The CDR3 here is CASSESVGQPQHF. CDR3 nucleotide sequence: TGCGCCAGCAGTGAGTCCGTGGGTCAGCCCCAGCATTTT.

The chain recombines TRBV9 with TRBJ2-5, with D perhaps TRBD1 (8 bases). The CDR3 has 15 amino acids. With 3 bases removed from V and 5 bases from J, the gap between germline ends came to 17 bases. CDR1 is SGDLS, CDR2 YYNGEE, per germline. The CDR3 is CASSADRVGGETQYF. The CDR3 DNA is TGTGCCAGCAGCGCGGACAGGGTCGGGGGGGAGACCCAGTACTTC.